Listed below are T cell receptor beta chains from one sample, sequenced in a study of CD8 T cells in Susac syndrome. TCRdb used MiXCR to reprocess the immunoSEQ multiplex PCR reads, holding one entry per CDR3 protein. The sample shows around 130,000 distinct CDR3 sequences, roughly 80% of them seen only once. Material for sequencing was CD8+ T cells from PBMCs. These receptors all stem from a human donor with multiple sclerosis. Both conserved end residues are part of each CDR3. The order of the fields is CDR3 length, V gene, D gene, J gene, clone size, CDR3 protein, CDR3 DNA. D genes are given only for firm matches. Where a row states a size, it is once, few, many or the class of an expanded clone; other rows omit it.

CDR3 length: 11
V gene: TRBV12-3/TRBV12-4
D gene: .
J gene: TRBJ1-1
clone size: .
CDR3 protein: CASSYGPEAFF
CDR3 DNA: TGTGCCAGCAGCTACGGTCCTGAAGCTTTCTTT

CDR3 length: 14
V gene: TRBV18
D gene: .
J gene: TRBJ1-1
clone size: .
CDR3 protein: CASSDEPRVSEAFF
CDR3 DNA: TGTGCCAGCTCAGACGAACCCAGGGTATCGGAAGCTTTCTTT

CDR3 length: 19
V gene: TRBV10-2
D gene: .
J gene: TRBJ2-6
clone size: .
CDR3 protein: CASSEIYATRRAGANVLTF
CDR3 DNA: TGCGCCAGCAGTGAGATCTACGCAACTCGTCGTGCTGGGGCCAACGTCCTGACTTTC

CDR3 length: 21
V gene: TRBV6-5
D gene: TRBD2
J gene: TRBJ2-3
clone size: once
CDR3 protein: CASSYRLGLAGDGTFTDTQYF
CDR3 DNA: TGTGCCAGCAGTTACCGCCTCGGTTTAGCGGGAGACGGGACTTTCACAGATACGCAGTATTTT

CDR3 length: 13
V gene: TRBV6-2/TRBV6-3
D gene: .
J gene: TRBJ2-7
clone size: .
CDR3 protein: CASRAADSYEQYF
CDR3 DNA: TGTGCCAGCCGGGCGGCAGACTCCTACGAGCAGTACTTC

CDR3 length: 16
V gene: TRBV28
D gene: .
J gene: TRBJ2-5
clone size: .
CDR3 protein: CASSFGQGYLEETQYF
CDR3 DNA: TGTGCCAGCAGTTTTGGGCAGGGCTATCTGGAAGAGACCCAGTACTTC

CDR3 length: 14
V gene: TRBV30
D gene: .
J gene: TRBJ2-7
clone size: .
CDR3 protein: CAWSVRGSYYEQYF
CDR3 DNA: TGTGCCTGGAGTGTACGCGGCAGCTACTACGAGCAGTACTTC

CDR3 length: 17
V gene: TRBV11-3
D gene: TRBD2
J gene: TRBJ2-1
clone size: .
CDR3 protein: CASSASFSGGAENEQFF
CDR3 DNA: TGTGCCAGCAGCGCGAGTTTTAGCGGGGGGGCTGAGAATGAGCAGTTCTTC

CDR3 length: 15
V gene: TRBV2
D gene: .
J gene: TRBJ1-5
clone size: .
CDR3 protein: CASTGWTDSNQPQHF
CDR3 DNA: TGTGCCAGCACTGGGTGGACGGATAGCAATCAGCCCCAGCATTTT

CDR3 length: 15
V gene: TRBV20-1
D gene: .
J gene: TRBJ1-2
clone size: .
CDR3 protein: CSARALPGAYCGYTF
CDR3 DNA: TGCAGTGCTAGAGCCTTACCAGGGGCCTACTGTGGCTACACCTTC

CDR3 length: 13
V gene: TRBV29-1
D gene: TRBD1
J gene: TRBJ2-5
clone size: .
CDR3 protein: CSVVTGRQETQYF
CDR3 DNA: TGCAGCGTTGTGACAGGGCGCCAAGAGACCCAGTACTTC

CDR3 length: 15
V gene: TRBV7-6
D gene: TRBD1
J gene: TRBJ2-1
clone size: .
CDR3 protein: CASSAPGQGVNEQFF
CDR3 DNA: TGTGCCAGCAGCGCCCCGGGACAGGGGGTCAATGAGCAGTTCTTC

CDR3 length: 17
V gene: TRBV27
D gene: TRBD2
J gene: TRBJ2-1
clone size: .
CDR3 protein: CASSLTGVAGRQTEQFF
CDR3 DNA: TGTGCCAGCAGTTTAACCGGGGTAGCGGGACGGCAGACTGAGCAGTTCTTC

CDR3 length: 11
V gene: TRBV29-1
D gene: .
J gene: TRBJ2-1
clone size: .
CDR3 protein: CSVEIYNEQFF
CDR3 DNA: TGCAGCGTTGAAATCTACAATGAGCAGTTCTTC

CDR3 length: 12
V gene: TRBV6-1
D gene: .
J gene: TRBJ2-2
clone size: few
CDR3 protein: CASSEERRKLFF
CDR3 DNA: TGTGCCAGCAGTGAAGAAAGGCGGAAGCTGTTTTTT

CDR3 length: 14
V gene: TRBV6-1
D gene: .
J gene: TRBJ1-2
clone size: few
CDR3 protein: CASSPGRAHYGYTF
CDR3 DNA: TGTGCCAGCAGTCCCGGGAGGGCCCACTATGGCTACACCTTC